This TCR beta chain derives from a study of blood T cell repertoires in COVID-19. The CDR3 has 17 residues. J lost 0 bases, V lost 3 bases, and 8 bases had no gene match. Germline CDR1 KGHDR, CDR2 SFDVKD. Clones were read by immunoSEQ multiplex PCR, and TCRdb kept only the in-frame ones, dropping some. The data show approximately 240,000 clones, just under 85% seen once. Specimen: peripheral blood. The clonotype comes from a man aged 45-65 years with acute or convalescent COVID-19. The chain combines TRBV24-1 with TRBJ2-3; 7 bases match TRBD2. CDR3 sequence reads: CATSDLRQAGSTDTQYF. The CDR3 nucleotides read TGTGCCACCAGTGATCTCCGTCAAGCGGGAAGCACAGATACGCAGTATTTT.